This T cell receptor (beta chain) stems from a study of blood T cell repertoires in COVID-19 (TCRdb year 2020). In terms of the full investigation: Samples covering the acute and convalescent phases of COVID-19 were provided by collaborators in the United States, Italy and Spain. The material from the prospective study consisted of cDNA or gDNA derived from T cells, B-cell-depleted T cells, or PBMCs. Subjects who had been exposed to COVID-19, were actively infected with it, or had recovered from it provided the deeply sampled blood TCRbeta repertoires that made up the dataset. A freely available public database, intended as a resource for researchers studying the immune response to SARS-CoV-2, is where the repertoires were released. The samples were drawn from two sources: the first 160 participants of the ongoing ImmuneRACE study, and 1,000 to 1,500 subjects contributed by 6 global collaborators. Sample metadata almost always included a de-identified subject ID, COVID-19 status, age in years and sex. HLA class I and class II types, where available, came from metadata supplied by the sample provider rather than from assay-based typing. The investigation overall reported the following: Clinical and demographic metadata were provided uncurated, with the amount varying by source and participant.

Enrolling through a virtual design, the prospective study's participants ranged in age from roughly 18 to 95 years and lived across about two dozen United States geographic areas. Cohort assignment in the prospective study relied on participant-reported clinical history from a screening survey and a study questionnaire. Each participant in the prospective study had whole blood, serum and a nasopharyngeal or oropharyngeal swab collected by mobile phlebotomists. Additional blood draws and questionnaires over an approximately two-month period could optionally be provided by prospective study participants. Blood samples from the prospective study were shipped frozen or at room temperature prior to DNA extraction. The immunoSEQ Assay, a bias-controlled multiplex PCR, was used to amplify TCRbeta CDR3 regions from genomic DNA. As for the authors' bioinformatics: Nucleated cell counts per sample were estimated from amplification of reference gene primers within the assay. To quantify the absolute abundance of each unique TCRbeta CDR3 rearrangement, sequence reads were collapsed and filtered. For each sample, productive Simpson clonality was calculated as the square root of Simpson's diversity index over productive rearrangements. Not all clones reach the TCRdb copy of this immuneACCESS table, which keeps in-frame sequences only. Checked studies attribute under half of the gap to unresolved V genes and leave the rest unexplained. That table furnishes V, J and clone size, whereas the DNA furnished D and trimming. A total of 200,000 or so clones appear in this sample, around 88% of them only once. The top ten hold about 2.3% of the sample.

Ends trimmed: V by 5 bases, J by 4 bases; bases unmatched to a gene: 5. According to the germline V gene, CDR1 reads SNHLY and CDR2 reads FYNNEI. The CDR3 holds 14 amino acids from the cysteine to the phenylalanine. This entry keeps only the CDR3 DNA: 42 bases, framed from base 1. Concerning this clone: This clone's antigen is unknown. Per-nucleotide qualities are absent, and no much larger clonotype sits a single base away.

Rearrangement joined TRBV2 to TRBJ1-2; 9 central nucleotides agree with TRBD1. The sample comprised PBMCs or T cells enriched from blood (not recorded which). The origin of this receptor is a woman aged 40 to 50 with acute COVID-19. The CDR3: CASSRDRAGYGYTF. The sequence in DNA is TGTGCCAGCAGTCGGGACAGGGCAGGCTATGGCTACACCTTC.